This TCR beta chain stems from a study of cytotoxic CD8 clonotypes in ibrutinib-treated CLL (dated by TCRdb to 2020 to 2022). Describing the broader study: The cohort included about 15 treatment-naive and fewer than 12 relapsed/refractory patients; about 18 were IGHV unmutated. Responses were partial in 25 or so patients and complete in 2; after median about 63 months follow-up, some 14 stayed in remission and about twelve progressed. Of the 86 participants in the trial, 25 to 30 had longitudinal samples available. Response samples were taken after a median of approximately a year on treatment, ranging from roughly 6 to 36 months. Cryopreserved peripheral blood mononuclear cells were collected before treatment, at response, and at either disease progression or sustained remission. An average of roughly 250,000 productive templates and some 100,000 productive rearrangements was obtained per sample. Patients were still on ibrutinib when every remission and progressive disease sample was collected.

The CDR3 measures 13 amino acids from cysteine to phenylalanine. The entry retains the CDR3 DNA only, 39 bases that are in frame from base 1. In the germline V gene, CDR1 corresponds to SGHAT and CDR2 to FQNNGV. Trimming at the junction amounts to 3 bases on V and 7 bases on J, and the germline ends lie 13 bases apart. The time point label here, explained by the study, means: approximately eleven months on ibrutinib. For TCR beta library preparation, about 2.2 micrograms of genomic DNA was extracted from cryopreserved PBMCs. Longitudinal blood samples from CLL patients on ibrutinib monotherapy underwent high-throughput TCR beta sequencing. Patients were enrolled in a phase 2 open-label single-center ibrutinib monotherapy trial. General conclusions and limits of the study: Baseline clonality exceeded that of age-matched healthy donors and correlated strongly with circulating CD8+ T-cell counts. Sampling times were not matched between patients in sustained remission and patients whose disease was progressing, and lymph node repertoires were not examined. Public clonotypes were found to be uncommon and were observed to contract or remain stable during treatment; the increase in clonality was shown to reflect expansion of private clonotypes at ibrutinib response. Clonality rose at ibrutinib response, remained stable during sustained remission, and dropped back toward baseline at progression.

A MiSeq instrument was used for deep resolution sequencing, which targeted depths ranging from 1 in 1 million up to 1 in 200,000 T cells, with coverage averaging 10x for each clonotype. The immunoSEQ hsTCRB Kit was used to generate TCR beta libraries. For the original study's pipeline: ImmunoSEQ Data Assistant and ImmunoSEQ Analyzer were used for data analysis, and V, D and J genes were assigned according to IMGT definitions. Clonality, which ranges from 0 to 1, was calculated by subtracting the normalized Shannon entropy of productive rearrangement frequencies from one. Public clonotype analysis was restricted to overrepresented clonotypes comprising at least 0.05% of each patient's repertoire. Approximately 13 age-matched healthy donor repertoires from immuneACCESS served as clonality controls. This immuneACCESS table, as held by TCRdb, lists in-frame sequences with V and J called but not all clones. Of the missing ones, under half trace to an unresolved V gene in checked studies; the others have no known cause. V and J calls and clone size follow that table, whereas D and trimming were derived from the DNA. This sample gives about 140,000 clones in total; less than 95% of them show up just once. The ten largest make up 10% to 12% of the sample.

In regard to this clone: It lacks a known antigen. One base away there is no much larger clone; base qualities are not given.

The receptor was derived from a human donor with chronic lymphocytic leukemia. The specimen was PBMCs, collected after 12 months of ibrutinib treatment. The chain links TRBV11-2 with TRBJ2-7; TRBD2 is a weak D gene call, 6 bases matching. The CDR3 sequence is CASSFPIGGEQYF. The base sequence is TGTGCCAGCAGCTTTCCCATCGGGGGAGAGCAGTACTTC.